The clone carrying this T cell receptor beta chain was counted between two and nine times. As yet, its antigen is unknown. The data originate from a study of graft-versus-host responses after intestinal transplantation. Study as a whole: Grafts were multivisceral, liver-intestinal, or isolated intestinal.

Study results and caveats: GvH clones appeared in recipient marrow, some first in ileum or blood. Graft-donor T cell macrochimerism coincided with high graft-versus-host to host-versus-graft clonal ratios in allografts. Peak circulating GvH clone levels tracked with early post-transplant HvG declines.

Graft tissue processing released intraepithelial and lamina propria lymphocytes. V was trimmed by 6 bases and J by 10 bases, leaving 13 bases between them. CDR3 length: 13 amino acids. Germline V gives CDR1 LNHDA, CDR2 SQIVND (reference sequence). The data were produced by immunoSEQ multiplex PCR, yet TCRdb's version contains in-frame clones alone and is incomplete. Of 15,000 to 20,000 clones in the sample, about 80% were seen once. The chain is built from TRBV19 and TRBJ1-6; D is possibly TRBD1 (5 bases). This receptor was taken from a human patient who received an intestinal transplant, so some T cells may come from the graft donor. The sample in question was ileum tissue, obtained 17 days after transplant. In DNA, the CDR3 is TGTGCCAGTAGCGGCAGGGACGGATCACCCCTCCACTTT. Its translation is CASSGRDGSPLHF. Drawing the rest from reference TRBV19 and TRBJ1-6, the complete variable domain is DGGITQSPKYLFRKEGQNVTLSCEQNLNHDAMYWYRQDPGQGLRLIYYSQIVNDFQKGDIAEGYSVSREKKESFPLTVTSAQKNPTAFYLCASSGRDGSPLHFGNGTRLTVT.